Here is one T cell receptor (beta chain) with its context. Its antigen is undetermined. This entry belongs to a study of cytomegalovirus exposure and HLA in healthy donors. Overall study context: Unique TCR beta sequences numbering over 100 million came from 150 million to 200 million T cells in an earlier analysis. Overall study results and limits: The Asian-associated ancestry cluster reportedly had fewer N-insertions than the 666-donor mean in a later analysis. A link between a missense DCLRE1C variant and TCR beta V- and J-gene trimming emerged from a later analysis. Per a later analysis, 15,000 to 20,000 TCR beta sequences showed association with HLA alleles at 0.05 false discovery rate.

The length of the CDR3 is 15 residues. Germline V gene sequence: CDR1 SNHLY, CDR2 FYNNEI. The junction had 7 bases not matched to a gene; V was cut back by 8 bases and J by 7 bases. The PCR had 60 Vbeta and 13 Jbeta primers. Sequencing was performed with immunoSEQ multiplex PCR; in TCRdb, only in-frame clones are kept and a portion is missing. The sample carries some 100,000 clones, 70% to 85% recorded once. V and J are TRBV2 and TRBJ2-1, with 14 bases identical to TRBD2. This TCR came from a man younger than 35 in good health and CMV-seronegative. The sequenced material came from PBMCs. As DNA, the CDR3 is TGTGCCAGCCCGGGGGGACTAGCGGGAGATAATGAGCAGTTCTTC. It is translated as CASPGGLAGDNEQFF.